The 5 T cell receptor beta chains listed next were all sequenced from one sample in a study of technical replicates of blood from a handful of donors. Only in-frame clones appear in the TCRdb table, and some are missing; sequencing was by immunoSEQ multiplex PCR. In the table there are 70,000 or so clones, around 93% of which are singletons. The sequencing input was T cells isolated from PBMCs. The receptors were gathered from a human donor in good health.

The rearrangement joins TRBV19 to TRBJ2-2, with TRBD1 matching over 8 bases. Per germline, CDR1 LNHDA and CDR2 SQIVND (reference sequence). The V gene end was trimmed by 3 bases and the J gene end by 6 bases; junction bases not matched to a gene: 12. This CDR3 contains 17 residues. The CDR3 reads CASSMRTGRIVAGELFF. The CDR3 nucleotides read TGTGCCAGTAGTATGAGGACAGGGCGAATCGTAGCCGGGGAGCTGTTTTTT. The entire variable domain, with the rest obtained from reference TRBV19 and TRBJ2-2, is as follows: DGGITQSPKYLFRKEGQNVTLSCEQNLNHDAMYWYRQDPGQGLRLIYYSQIVNDFQKGDIAEGYSVSREKKESFPLTVTSAQKNPTAFYLCASSMRTGRIVAGELFFGEGSRLTVL.

As DNA, the CDR3 is TGTGCCAGCAGCTTGGAGACTAGCGGGTTGAATGAGCAGTTCTTC. This encodes CASSLETSGLNEQFF. This chain joins TRBV5-4 and TRBJ2-1; 10 nucleotides match TRBD2. After removal of 0 bases from V and 7 bases from J, the junction contained 4 bases not matched to a gene. This CDR3 region has 15 residues. CDR1 and CDR2 from the germline V gene are SGHNT and YYREEE (reference sequence).

The rearrangement uses TRBV11-2 and TRBJ2-7; TRBD1 agrees at 8 bases. The CDR3 runs to 16 residues. The V segment lost 5 bases and the J segment 6 bases; nucleotides outside the gene matches: 15. The V gene's germline CDR1 is SGHAT and CDR2 FQNNGV. The CDR3 coding sequence is TGTGCCAGCAGCAGAGGAGCCGGGACAGGATGGGGCGAGCAGTACTTC. Its protein is CASSRGAGTGWGEQYF.

V is TRBV5-4 and J is TRBJ1-1, with no clear D. Germline lookup yields CDR1 SGHNT and CDR2 YYREEE (reference sequence). This CDR3 has 12 residues. V was shortened by 0 bases and J by 4 bases, with 4 bases between the two germline ends. CDR3 in DNA: TGTGCCAGCAGCTTGGACATCACTGAAGCTTTCTTT. Translation: CASSLDITEAFF.

This chain links TRBV18 with TRBJ1-2, with no clear D. The CDR3 loop spans 14 amino acids. CDR1 is KGHSH and CDR2 is LQKENI in the germline V gene. Deletions cut 6 bases from V and 1 base from J, with 12 bases between. CDR3 residues: CASSLGFDNYGYTF. CDR3 in DNA: TGTGCCAGCTCCCTAGGTTTCGATAACTATGGCTACACCTTC.